Below, 2 T cell receptor beta chains from the same sample are listed, as sequenced in a study of T cells in Graves' hyperthyroidism and ophthalmopathy. RNA transcripts were the template for amplifying TCR beta CDR3 regions. The HTBI primer set drove a first-round RT-PCR of the TCR CDR3. A single record per CDR3 protein comes from TCRdb applying MiXCR to the multiplex PCR reads. The sample includes around 500,000 distinct CDR3 sequences, about an eighth seen only once; the top ten take roughly 17%. What was sequenced was blood. The receptors were sampled from a woman between 18 and 29 years old with Graves' hyperthyroidism.

This clonotype was seen many times. The genes are TRBV27 and TRBJ2-2; D perhaps matches TRBD2 (6 bases). The length of the CDR3 is 14 residues. Trimming removed 2 bases from V and 5 bases from J, with 9 bases in between. The germline gives CDR1 MNHEY, CDR2 SMNVEV (reference sequence). The CDR3: CASSLGGWTGELFF. Here the CDR3 DNA reads TGTGCCAGCAGTTTAGGGGGGTGGACCGGGGAGCTGTTTTTT.

This clonotype was seen ten or more times. The chain's CDR3 is CASSPSSTRPEQYF. The CDR3 coding sequence is TGTGCCAGCAGCCCATCCTCGACCAGACCCGAGCAGTACTTC. The chain has TRBV7-9 and TRBJ2-7; D call uncertain. The CDR3 has 14 amino acids. Germline V CDR1 and CDR2: SEHNR, FQNEAQ (reference sequence). Trimming took 5 bases from V and 6 from J, leaving 17 bases between them.